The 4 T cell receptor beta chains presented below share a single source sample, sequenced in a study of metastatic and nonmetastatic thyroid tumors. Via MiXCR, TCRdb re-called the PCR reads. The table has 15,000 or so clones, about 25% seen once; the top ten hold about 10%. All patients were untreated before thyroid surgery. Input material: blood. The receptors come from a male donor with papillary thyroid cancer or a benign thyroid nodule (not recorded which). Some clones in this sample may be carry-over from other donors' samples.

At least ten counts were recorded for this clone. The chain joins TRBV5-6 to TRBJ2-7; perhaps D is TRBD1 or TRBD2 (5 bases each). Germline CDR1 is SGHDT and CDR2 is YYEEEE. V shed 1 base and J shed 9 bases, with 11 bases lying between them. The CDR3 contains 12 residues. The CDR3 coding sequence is TGTGCCAGCAGCTTGAGCAGGGACGTGCAGTACTTC. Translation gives CASSLSRDVQYF.

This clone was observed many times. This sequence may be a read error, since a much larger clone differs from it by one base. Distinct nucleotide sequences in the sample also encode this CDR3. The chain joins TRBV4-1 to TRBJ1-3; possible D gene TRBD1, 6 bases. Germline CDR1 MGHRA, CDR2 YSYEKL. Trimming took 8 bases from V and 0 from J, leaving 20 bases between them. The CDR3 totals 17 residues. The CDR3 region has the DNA TGCGCCAGCGGCCGACAGGTGACGGATAGCTCTGGAAACACCATATATTTT. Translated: CASGRQVTDSSGNTIYF.

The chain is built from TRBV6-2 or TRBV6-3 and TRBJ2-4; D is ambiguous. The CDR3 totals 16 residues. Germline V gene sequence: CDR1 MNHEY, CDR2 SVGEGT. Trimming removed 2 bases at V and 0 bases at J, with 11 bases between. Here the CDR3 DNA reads TGTGCCAGCAGTTACACCCCTATGCTAGCCAAAAACATTCAGTACTTC. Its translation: CASSYTPMLAKNIQYF.

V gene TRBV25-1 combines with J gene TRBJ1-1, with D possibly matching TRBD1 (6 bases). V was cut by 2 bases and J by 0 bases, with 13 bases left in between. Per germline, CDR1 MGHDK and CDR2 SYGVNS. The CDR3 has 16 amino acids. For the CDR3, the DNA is TGTGCCAGCAGTGAAGGGGGACATTCTTTGAACACTGAAGCTTTCTTT. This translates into CASSEGGHSLNTEAFF.